These 21 T cell receptor beta chains were sequenced from one sample in a study of identical twins. Using its own MiXCR run on the 5' RACE reads, TCRdb lists one record per CDR3 protein. Among roughly 1.6 million distinct CDR3 sequences, around 33% were seen once, and the ten largest hold 0.27%. Sequenced input: cord blood. Every receptor here comes from a newborn girl in good health.

The chain has TRBV12-3 or TRBV12-4 and TRBJ1-2, with 8 bases aligning to TRBD1. V shed 6 bases, J shed 7 bases, and the junction held 4 bases outside the gene matches. The CDR3 extends over 12 amino acids. CDR3 bases: TGTGCCAGCAGCGGCAGGGGGCTTGGCTACACCTTC. It codes for CASSGRGLGYTF.

This chain uses TRBV7-2 with TRBJ2-5; TRBD1 might be the D (5 bases). The DNA matches TRBJ2-1 better at its end, which makes the J call doubtful. Germline CDR1 is SGHTA and CDR2 is FQGNSA. This CDR3 contains 13 residues. The CDR3 DNA sequence: TGTGCCAGCAGCTCGACAGTCCAAGAGACCCAGTTCTTC. As protein: CASSSTVQETQFF.

The chain combines TRBV6-1 with TRBJ1-1; no clear D. V lost 6 bases and J lost 5, with 10 bases in between. Germline CDR1 is MNHNS and CDR2 is SASEGT. The CDR3 has 12 residues. The CDR3 spells CASSETVTEAFF. In nucleotides, the CDR3 is TGTGCCAGCAGCGAGACGGTGACTGAAGCTTTCTTT.

There are many counts of this clonotype. This chain joins TRBV20-1 and TRBJ2-7; 8 bases are shared with TRBD1. This CDR3 region has 13 residues. CDR1 and CDR2 (germline): DFQATT, SNEGSKA (reference sequence). The CDR3 bases are TGCAGCATCCCGGGACAGGTGACCTACGAGCAGTACTTC. Its translation is CSIPGQVTYEQYF.

There are many counts of this clonotype. The rearrangement joins TRBV5-1 to TRBJ2-3, with a tentative D call TRBD2 (5 bases). Trimming took 7 bases from V and 1 from J, leaving 19 bases between them. From germline, CDR1 is SGHRS and CDR2 YFSETQ. The CDR3 is 16 residues long. Here the CDR3 DNA reads TGCGCCAGCTGCCCCCCCATTTTGGGAGGCACAGATACGCAGTATTTT. Amino acid sequence: CASCPPILGGTDTQYF. The full variable domain, completed using reference TRBV5-1 and TRBJ2-3, is KAGVTQTPRYLIKTRGQQVTLSCSPISGHRSVSWYQQTPGQGLQFLFEYFSETQRNKGNFPGRFSGRQFSNSRSEMNVSTLELGDSALYLCASCPPILGGTDTQYFGPGTRLTVL.

The genes are TRBV3-1 and TRBJ1-2; 9 bases are a match to TRBD1. Germline-derived CDR1 and CDR2 are LGHDT and YNNKEL (reference sequence). The CDR3 is made up of 14 amino acids. V shed 1 base and J 8 bases; nucleotides not matched to a gene: 5. CDR3 coding DNA: TGTGCCAGCAGCCAAGTTGGACAGGGGCAGGGCTACACCTTC. Protein sequence: CASSQVGQGQGYTF.

The chain recombines TRBV4-2 with TRBJ2-5; maybe TRBD2 (6 bases). The DNA matches TRBJ2-7 better at its end, which makes the J call doubtful. This CDR3 is built from 18 residues. CDR1 and CDR2 (germline): LGHNA, YNFKEQ. The CDR3 DNA is TGTGCCAGCAGCCAATTAATCTTGACGGCTGCGGGGTCCTACGAGCAGTACTTC. Translated, it gives CASSQLILTAAGSYEQYF.

This clonotype came up many times. The J gene is TRBJ2-1, the V gene TRBV5-1, with TRBD2 identical over 10 bases. The V gene's germline CDR1 is SGHRS and CDR2 YFSETQ. The CDR3 extends over 15 amino acids. V was pared by 0 bases and J by 6 bases, with 3 bases of the junction left unmatched. The CDR3 DNA follows: TGCGCCAGCAGCTTGGCTAGCGGGAGTGGCAATGAGCAGTTCTTC. This sequence encodes CASSLASGSGNEQFF. Full variable domain (missing parts from reference TRBV5-1 and TRBJ2-1): KAGVTQTPRYLIKTRGQQVTLSCSPISGHRSVSWYQQTPGQGLQFLFEYFSETQRNKGNFPGRFSGRQFSNSRSEMNVSTLELGDSALYLCASSLASGSGNEQFFGPGTRLTVL.

The genes are TRBV28 and TRBJ2-4; no firm D call. The DNA end favors TRBJ2-7, so the J call may be wrong. The CDR3 has 14 residues. Germline loops: CDR1 MDHEN, CDR2 SYDVKM. CDR3 sequence (DNA): TGTGCCAGCAGTCCCGGCGACTTAGTCTACGAGCAGTACTTC. Protein sequence: CASSPGDLVYEQYF.

The V call is TRBV20-1, the J call TRBJ1-1; D call uncertain. Germline-derived CDR1 and CDR2 are DFQATT and SNEGSKA (reference sequence). Between the trimmed V and J ends, which lost 6 bases and 7 bases, there was a span of 21 bases. CDR3 length: 14 amino acids. The CDR3 DNA follows: TGCAGTGCCCATTCCGTTACAGTTTCCGGTGAAGCTTTCTTT. Translating gives CSAHSVTVSGEAFF.

This sequence joins TRBV7-2 and TRBJ1-2, with no clear D. Germline V gene lookup returns CDR1 SGHTA and CDR2 FQGNSA. This CDR3 has 14 residues. V was clipped by 1 base and J by 8 bases, with 14 bases between them. The CDR3 DNA reads TGTGCCAGCAGCTTAGAAGTGGATCTGAGAGGCTACACCTTC. This codes for CASSLEVDLRGYTF. The full variable domain, in which reference TRBV7-2 and TRBJ1-2 provide the parts outside the CDR3, is GAGVSQSPSNKVTEKGKDVELRCDPISGHTALYWYRQSLGQGLEFLIYFQGNSAPDKSGLPSDRFSAERTGGSVSTLTIQRTQQEDSAVYLCASSLEVDLRGYTFGSGTRLTVV.

A few counts support this clonotype. V is TRBV5-1 and J is TRBJ2-1, with D possibly being TRBD1 or TRBD2 (5 bases each). CDR3 length equals 16 residues. Trimming left V 0 bases short and J 0 bases short, with 10 bases between. CDR1 and CDR2 from the germline V gene are SGHRS and YFSETQ. CDR3 bases: TGCGCCAGCAGCTTGGGGGACGGTAGCTCCTACAATGAGCAGTTCTTC. Amino acid sequence: CASSLGDGSSYNEQFF.

This clonotype was counted between two and nine times. The rearrangement uses TRBV27 and TRBJ2-4; the D gene is possibly TRBD2 (6 bases). The DNA end favors TRBJ2-7, so the J call may be wrong. CDR1 MNHEY and CDR2 SMNVEV come from the germline V gene (reference sequence). The CDR3 is 11 residues long. The CDR3 sequence: CAGRSEHEQYF. The DNA for the CDR3 is TGTGCCGGGAGGTCGGAACACGAGCAGTACTTC.

The chain links TRBV10-3 to TRBJ1-4; D is possibly TRBD1 (5 bases). CDR3 length: 19 residues. Germline V gives CDR1 ENHRY, CDR2 SYGVKD. V was clipped by 0 bases and J by 0 bases, with 17 bases between them. DNA for the CDR3: TGTGCCATCAGTGAGTCGACAAAGGGTACAGGCACAACTAATGAAAAACTGTTTTTT. Amino acid sequence: CAISESTKGTGTTNEKLFF.

V is TRBV5-1 and J is TRBJ1-1, with 7 bases aligning to TRBD1. The CDR3 length is 15 residues. V lost 4 bases, J lost 2 bases, and 8 bases stayed unmatched. CDR1 and CDR2 (germline): SGHRS, YFSETQ. The CDR3 sequence: CASSHPGQANTEAFF. Here the CDR3 DNA reads TGCGCCAGCAGCCATCCCGGACAGGCAAACACTGAAGCTTTCTTT.

The table lists this clonotype with a few counts. The V gene is TRBV25-1, the J gene TRBJ2-1; 12 nucleotides line up with TRBD2. Germline-derived CDR1 and CDR2 are MGHDK and SYGVNS. J was trimmed by 6 bases and V by 3 bases; bases with no gene match: 3. The CDR3 runs 15 residues. The CDR3 reads CASSDLAGGPNEQFF. The DNA of the CDR3 is TGTGCCAGCAGTGACCTAGCGGGAGGGCCCAATGAGCAGTTCTTC.

This clonotype turned up a few times. The chain carries TRBV3-1 and TRBJ2-7, with TRBD2 identical over 7 bases. V lost 0 bases to trimming and J lost 0 bases; unmatched junction nucleotides: 5. The CDR3 spans 16 residues. The germline CDR1 and CDR2 sequences are LGHDT and YNNKEL (reference sequence). The CDR3 here is CASSQDGSGPSYEQYF. DNA for the CDR3: TGTGCCAGCAGCCAAGATGGTAGCGGGCCCTCCTACGAGCAGTACTTC.

The chain recombines TRBV15 with TRBJ1-5; D not certain. The CDR3 is 14 residues long. CDR1 is LNHNV and CDR2 is YYDKDF in the germline V gene (reference sequence). Between the trimmed V and J ends, which lost 1 base and 2 bases, there was a span of 6 bases. The CDR3 here is CATSRVPGNQPQHF. The DNA of the CDR3 is TGTGCCACCAGCAGAGTGCCAGGCAATCAGCCCCAGCATTTT.

Here the CDR3 DNA reads TGTGCCATCAGTGCCAGGGGATCCTACGAGCAGTACTTC. Protein: CAISARGSYEQYF. The J gene is TRBJ2-7, the V gene TRBV10-3; D is perhaps TRBD1 (6 bases). The V and J ends lost 4 bases and 1 base respectively, with 8 bases between them. This CDR3 spans 13 amino acids. CDR1 is ENHRY, CDR2 SYGVKD, per germline.

Notes on this clonotype: At one boundary the junction diverges from the germline segment, which might be a read error. The chain joins TRBV28 to TRBJ1-1; D perhaps matches TRBD1 (6 bases). Germline assignment: CDR1 MDHEN and CDR2 SYDVKM. The CDR3 covers 15 residues. This CDR3 is CASSLRGGWDTGAFF. CDR3 sequence (DNA): TGTGCCAGCAGTCTCAGGGGCGGGTGGGACACTGGAGCTTTCTTT. The full variable domain, in which reference TRBV28 and TRBJ1-1 provide the parts outside the CDR3, is DVKVTQSSRYLVKRTGEKVFLECVQDMDHENMFWYRQDPGLGLRLIYFSYDVKMKEKGDIPEGYSVSREKKERFSLILESASTNQTSMYLCASSLRGGWDTGAFFGQGTRLTVV.

This clonotype came up a few times. V usage is TRBV5-1 and J usage is TRBJ2-7; TRBD1 agrees at 7 bases. V trimming: 4 bases; J trimming: 2 bases; junction bases outside the gene matches: 6. Germline lookup yields CDR1 SGHRS and CDR2 YFSETQ. CDR3 length equals 14 residues. The CDR3 nucleotides are TGCGCCAGCAGCCGACAGGGAACGACCTACGAGCAGTACTTC. It translates to CASSRQGTTYEQYF.